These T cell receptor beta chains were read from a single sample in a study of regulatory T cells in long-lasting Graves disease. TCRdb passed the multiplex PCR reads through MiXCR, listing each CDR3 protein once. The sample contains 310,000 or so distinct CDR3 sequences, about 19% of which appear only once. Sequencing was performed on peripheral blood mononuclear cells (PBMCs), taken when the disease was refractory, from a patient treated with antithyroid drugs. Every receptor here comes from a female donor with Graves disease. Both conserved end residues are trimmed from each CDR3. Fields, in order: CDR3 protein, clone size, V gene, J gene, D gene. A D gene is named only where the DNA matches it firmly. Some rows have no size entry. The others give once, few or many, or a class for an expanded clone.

CDR3: ASSQGLQGASTEAF; size: few; V: TRBV3-1; J: TRBJ1-1; D: TRBD1
CDR3: ASSLVGNRVTYEQY; size: many; V: TRBV11-2; J: TRBJ2-7; D: NA
CDR3: ASSSPGGRGNEKLF; size: few; V: TRBV5-1; J: TRBJ1-4; D: NA
CDR3: ASSATGGYTEAF; size: many; V: TRBV2; J: TRBJ1-1; D: TRBD1
CDR3: ASSLEGIGEAF; size: many; V: TRBV11-3; J: TRBJ1-1; D: NA
CDR3: ASSLSNTGISAEAF; size: NA; V: TRBV5-1; J: TRBJ1-1; D: NA
CDR3: ASSPPASGTGELF; size: few; V: TRBV7-8; J: TRBJ2-2; D: NA
CDR3: ASSLKGHANEKLF; size: many; V: TRBV12-3/TRBV12-4; J: TRBJ1-4; D: NA
CDR3: ASSLEAGPLTYEQY; size: few; V: TRBV7-9; J: TRBJ2-7; D: NA
CDR3: SVEVVGYEQY; size: many; V: TRBV29-1; J: TRBJ2-7; D: NA
CDR3: SARDRVTVGRSSEQY; size: few; V: TRBV20-1; J: TRBJ2-7; D: TRBD1
CDR3: ASSLNPGQGSYGYT; size: NA; V: TRBV18; J: TRBJ1-2; D: TRBD1
CDR3: ASRELGSGANVLT; size: NA; V: TRBV5-4; J: TRBJ2-6; D: NA
CDR3: ASSTRVDTGELF; size: many; V: TRBV2; J: TRBJ2-2; D: NA
CDR3: SVEVLGDGYT; size: many; V: TRBV29-1; J: TRBJ1-2; D: NA
CDR3: ASSEPPGPRRIQETQY; size: many; V: TRBV6-1; J: TRBJ2-5; D: NA
CDR3: ASSQTDRAAGGYT; size: NA; V: TRBV4-1; J: TRBJ1-2; D: TRBD1
CDR3: ASSRGGNYGYT; size: many; V: TRBV27; J: TRBJ1-2; D: NA
CDR3: ASSGSRDRGANYGYT; size: NA; V: TRBV5-1; J: TRBJ1-2; D: TRBD1
CDR3: ASSQRTSGTAGELF; size: NA; V: TRBV4-1; J: TRBJ2-2; D: TRBD2
CDR3: ASSFAEGSPLH; size: many; V: TRBV27; J: TRBJ1-6; D: NA
CDR3: ASSKQQGGLYEQY; size: NA; V: TRBV19; J: TRBJ2-7; D: NA
CDR3: ASSYSGLQSGNTIY; size: many; V: TRBV6-5; J: TRBJ1-3; D: NA
CDR3: ASSLKKGRHLLVGDTQY; size: few; V: TRBV12-3/TRBV12-4; J: TRBJ2-3; D: NA